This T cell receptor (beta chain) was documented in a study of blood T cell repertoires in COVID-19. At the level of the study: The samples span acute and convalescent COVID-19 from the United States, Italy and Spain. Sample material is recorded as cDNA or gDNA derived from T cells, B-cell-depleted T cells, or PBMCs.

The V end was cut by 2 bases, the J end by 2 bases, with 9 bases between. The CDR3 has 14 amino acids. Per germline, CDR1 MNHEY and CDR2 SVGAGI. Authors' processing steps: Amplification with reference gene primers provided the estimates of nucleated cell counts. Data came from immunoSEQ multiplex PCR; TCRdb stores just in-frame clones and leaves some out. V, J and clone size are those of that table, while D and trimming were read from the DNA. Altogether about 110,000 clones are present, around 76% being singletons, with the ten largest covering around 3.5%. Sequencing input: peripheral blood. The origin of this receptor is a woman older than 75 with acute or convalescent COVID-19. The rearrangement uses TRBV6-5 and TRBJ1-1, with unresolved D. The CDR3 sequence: CASSYRVLNTEAFF. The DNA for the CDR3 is TGTGCCAGCAGTTACCGCGTGTTAAACACTGAAGCTTTCTTT.